The clone carrying this T cell receptor beta chain was counted many times. Its cognate antigen is unknown. These data belong to a study of neurological immune-mediated disorders. Trimming stripped 4 bases from V and 0 bases from J, with 12 bases between. CDR3 length: 17 amino acids. CDR1 is KGHDR and CDR2 is SFDVKD in the germline V gene. Whole-study results and caveats: No CDR3 amino acid sequences were shared by expanded clones across subjects, suggesting private repertoires in all groups.

As for the cDNA, it was generated by 5'RACE with 10-nucleotide random UMIs. In every sequencing run, more than 200 million TCR-beta sequences were generated from 15-18 subjects. TCRdb processed the 5' RACE reads anew with MiXCR; each CDR3 protein has one entry. The sample yields 45,000 to 55,000 distinct CDR3 sequences, over 9% seen once. The chain is built from TRBV24-1 and TRBJ2-6; D possibly corresponds to TRBD1 (5 bases). The sequence derives from a woman between 40 and 50 years old with HTLV-1-associated myelopathy (HAM/TSP). Specimen: PBMCs. The CDR3 DNA follows: TGTGCCACCAGTGAGGGCAGGGTGAGCTCTGGGGCCAACGTCCTGACTTTC. It encodes CATSEGRVSSGANVLTF.